These 11 T cell receptor beta chains were all obtained from the same sample, sequenced in a study of CD8+ T cells in alopecia areata. Sequencing used cDNA as its template, made by extracting RNA and reverse transcribing it. Profiling relied on immunoSEQ multiplex PCR, and the TCRdb table lists in-frame clones only, not all of them. Among around 10,000 clones listed, 55% to 65% were seen once. Samples from alopecia areata patients were lesional scalp punch biopsies and peripheral blood. Sequenced material: skin, taken at week 0. These TCRs come from a human donor with alopecia areata.

The rearrangement joins TRBV6-5 to TRBJ2-2; unclear D gene. The CDR3 runs 15 residues. Germline CDR1 and CDR2: MNHEY and SVGAGI. Trimming removed 0 bases at V and 5 bases at J, with 10 bases between. The CDR3 bases are TGTGCCAGCAGTTACTCTTACCTAAGTACCGGGGAGCTGTTTTTT. Translated: CASSYSYLSTGELFF.

This clone was counted between two and nine times. The chain carries TRBV7-6 and TRBJ2-1; 7 positions agree with TRBD1. V was pared by 4 bases and J by 0 bases, with 3 bases of the junction left unmatched. Per germline, CDR1 SGHVS and CDR2 FNYEAQ. The CDR3 sequence is 15 residues long. The CDR3 region is CASSSGQSSYNEQFF. In DNA, the CDR3 is TGTGCCAGCAGCTCGGGACAGAGCTCCTACAATGAGCAGTTCTTC. Based on the CDR3 plus reference TRBV7-6 and TRBJ2-1, the full variable domain is GAGVSQSPRYKVTKRGQDVALRCDPISGHVSLYWYRQALGQGPEFLTYFNYEAQQDKSGLPNDRFSAERPEGSISTLTIQRTEQRDSAMYRCASSSGQSSYNEQFFGPGTRLTVL.

This rearrangement joins TRBV10-2 to TRBJ2-1; 7 bases line up with TRBD2. Germline CDR1 and CDR2: WSHSY and SAAADI. With V trimmed by 11 bases and J by 6 bases, 13 bases remained unmatched. This CDR3 spans 14 amino acids. CDR3 bases: TGCGCCTCCAGCAGAGGCGGGGGAACCAATGAGCAGTTCTTC. Residues: CASSRGGGTNEQFF.

This chain uses TRBV6-6 with TRBJ1-5; D gene unclear. Trimming stripped 6 bases from V and 3 bases from J, with 6 bases between. The germline V gene has CDR1 MNHNY and CDR2 SVGAGI (reference sequence). This CDR3 region has 12 residues. The CDR3 DNA sequence: TGTGCCAGCAGCCACCCCAATCAGCCCCAGCATTTT. Residues: CASSHPNQPQHF.

The count of this clone is one. This rearrangement joins TRBV15 to TRBJ2-7, with TRBD1 matching over 7 bases. Germline V gene data show CDR1 as LNHNV and CDR2 as YYDKDF (reference sequence). Trimming removed 0 bases from V and 2 bases from J; junction bases left unmatched: 4. This CDR3 region has 15 residues. The CDR3 DNA is TGTGCCACCAGCAGAGAAGGGGGACAGACCTACGAGCAGTACTTC. Translating gives CATSREGGQTYEQYF.

This clone has more than one count but fewer than ten. V is TRBV5-1 and J is TRBJ2-1; 7 nucleotides match TRBD1. Germline V gives CDR1 SGHRS, CDR2 YFSETQ. The CDR3 contains 13 residues. The V segment lost 0 bases and the J segment 13 bases; nucleotides outside the gene matches: 7. The CDR3 spells CASSLVGQSVQFF. DNA of the CDR3: TGCGCCAGCAGCTTGGTGGGACAGTCAGTCCAGTTCTTC. Using reference TRBV5-1 and TRBJ2-1 for the parts outside the CDR3, the full variable domain is KAGVTQTPRYLIKTRGQQVTLSCSPISGHRSVSWYQQTPGQGLQFLFEYFSETQRNKGNFPGRFSGRQFSNSRSEMNVSTLELGDSALYLCASSLVGQSVQFFGPGTRLTVL.

The chain combines TRBV30 with TRBJ2-6; TRBD1 might be the D (5 bases). This CDR3 has 14 residues. The germline gives CDR1 GTSNPN, CDR2 SVGIG (reference sequence). V was trimmed by 5 bases and J by 0 bases, leaving 8 bases between them. The CDR3 region is CAWDRPSGANVLTF. The CDR3 DNA reads as TGTGCCTGGGACAGACCCTCTGGGGCCAACGTCCTGACTTTC.

This clone was observed a handful of times. This sequence joins TRBV6-1 and TRBJ2-7; the match to TRBD1 covers 9 bases. CDR1 and CDR2 (germline): MNHNS, SASEGT. This CDR3 has 15 amino acids. Losses at the gene ends were 1 base for V and 3 bases for J; bases not matched to a gene: 4. The CDR3 DNA reads as TGTGCCAGCAGTGAAGGGGGGACAGGGAGCTACGAGCAGTACTTC. It is translated as CASSEGGTGSYEQYF.

This clone has a handful of counts. The V and J genes are TRBV6-6 and TRBJ1-6; TRBD1 might be the D (5 bases). There are 13 residues in the CDR3. Trimming removed 10 bases from V and 6 bases from J, with 13 bases in between. CDR1 MNHNY and CDR2 SVGAGI come from the germline V gene (reference sequence). The CDR3 loop is CATKTDTNSPLHF. The CDR3 DNA sequence: TGTGCCACAAAGACAGACACTAATTCACCCCTCCACTTT.

J is TRBJ2-7 and V is TRBV4-1; 7 bases are shared with TRBD2. The ends lost 4 bases at V and 0 bases at J; junction bases unmatched: 9. CDR1 and CDR2 (germline): MGHRA, YSYEKL. The CDR3 has 16 amino acids. The CDR3: CASSLFGREDSYEQYF. The CDR3 DNA follows: TGCGCCAGCAGCCTCTTCGGTCGGGAGGACTCCTACGAGCAGTACTTC.

The J gene is TRBJ2-5, the V gene TRBV4-2, with a possible D match to TRBD2 (6 bases). Germline V gene lookup returns CDR1 LGHNA and CDR2 YNFKEQ. Trimming took 3 bases from V and 11 from J, leaving 16 bases between them. The CDR3 has 13 amino acids. CDR3 protein: CASSQTAGREQYF. For the CDR3, the DNA is TGTGCCAGCAGCCAGACAGCGGGCAGAGAGCAGTACTTC.